Sequencing of this T cell receptor beta chain was carried out in a study of T cells in tuberculosis. Germline lookup yields CDR1 MNHNY and CDR2 SVGAGI (reference sequence). The length of the CDR3 is 15 residues. After removal of 4 bases from V and 0 bases from J, the junction contained 3 bases not matched to a gene. Study findings and constraints: GMM-specific TCRs were nearer to active tuberculosis alpha repertoires, suggesting expansion. Using the GMM-specific repertoire gave more than 85% accuracy versus approximately 70% with motifs.

A word on this clone: Its antigen is still unknown.

Adolescents were screened for latent TB by skin test and IGRA. TCRdb keeps only in-frame clones here, not all; method: immunoSEQ multiplex PCR. Of more than 35,000 clones listed, about 95% are singletons. Sequenced: PBMCs. This chain uses TRBV6-6 with TRBJ1-2; 9 bases match TRBD1. This receptor was identified in a donor under 30 with latent tuberculosis or without tuberculosis infection. The CDR3, as DNA: TGTGCCAGCAGTTGGACAGGGGAAGCTAACTATGGCTACACCTTC. Protein sequence: CASSWTGEANYGYTF.